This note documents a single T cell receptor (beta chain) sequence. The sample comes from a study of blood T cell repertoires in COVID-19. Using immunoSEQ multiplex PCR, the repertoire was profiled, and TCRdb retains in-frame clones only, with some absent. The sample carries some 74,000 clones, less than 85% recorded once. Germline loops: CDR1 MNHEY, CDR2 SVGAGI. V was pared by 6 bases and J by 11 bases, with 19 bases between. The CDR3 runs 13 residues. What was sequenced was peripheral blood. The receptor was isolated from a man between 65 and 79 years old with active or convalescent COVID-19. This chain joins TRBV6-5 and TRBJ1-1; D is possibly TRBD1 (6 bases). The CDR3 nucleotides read TGTGCCAGCAGCCGCTCCCAGGGGTTTGGGGCTTTCTTT. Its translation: CASSRSQGFGAFF.